The clone carrying this T cell receptor beta chain was seen more than once but under ten times. Its antigen is undetermined. MiXCR, applied by TCRdb to the 5' RACE reads, yields one record per CDR3 protein. Of approximately 560,000 distinct CDR3 sequences listed, about 18% are singletons. V lost 5 bases and J 7 bases, leaving 6 bases between the germline ends. CDR3 length: 11 residues. The sample originates from a study of T-cell memory formation after mild COVID-19. Study-wide results and caveats: Mainly CM and EM harbored the contracting CD4+ clones; mainly EMRA harbored the CD8+ ones. Certain responding clones were present in pre-infection memory, suggesting participation of cross-reactive memory. Among clones peaking at day 37 in the second wave, SARS-CoV-2 specificity remained unconfirmed.

The rearrangement links TRBV12-3 or TRBV12-4 to TRBJ2-1, with D uncertain. This TCR was recovered from an adult woman who had mild COVID-19 (a few samples of this study predate the infection). Cell type and time point are not known. The sample taken for sequencing was PBMCs or a T cell subset sorted from them (not recorded which). DNA of the CDR3: TGTGCCAGCAGTGCAAGGAATGAGCAGTTCTTC. Its translation: CASSARNEQFF.